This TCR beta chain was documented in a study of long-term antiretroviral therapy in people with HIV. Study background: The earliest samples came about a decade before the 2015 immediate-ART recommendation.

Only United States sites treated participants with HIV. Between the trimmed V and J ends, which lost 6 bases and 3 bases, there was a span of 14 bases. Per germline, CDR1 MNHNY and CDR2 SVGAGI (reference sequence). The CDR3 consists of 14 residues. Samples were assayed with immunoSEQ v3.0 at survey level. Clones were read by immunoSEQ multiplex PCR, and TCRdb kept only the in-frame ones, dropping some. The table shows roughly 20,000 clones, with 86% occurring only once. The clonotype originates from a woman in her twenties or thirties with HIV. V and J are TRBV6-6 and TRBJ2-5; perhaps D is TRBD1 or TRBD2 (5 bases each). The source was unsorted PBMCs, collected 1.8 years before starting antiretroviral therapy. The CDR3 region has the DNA TGTGCCAGCAGCCCCGCTGGGGGTAAAGAGACCCAGTACTTC. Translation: CASSPAGGKETQYF.